Below are 21 T cell receptor beta chains sequenced from a single sample in a study of long-term antiretroviral therapy in people with HIV. The assay, immunoSEQ v3.0, was run at survey level. Here immunoSEQ multiplex PCR was the method, and the copy in TCRdb shows in-frame clones only, minus some. The sample has under 45,000 clones, approximately 95% seen once. This specimen was unsorted PBMCs, taken approximately 5.1 years after starting antiretroviral therapy. All receptors derive from a woman between 45 and 65 years old with HIV.

This chain connects TRBV4-2 to TRBJ2-1, with 14 bases aligning to TRBD2. Germline loops: CDR1 LGHNA, CDR2 YNFKEQ. V lost 5 bases and J lost 4; bases outside the gene matches: 16. The CDR3 totals 20 residues. In DNA form, the CDR3 reads TGTGCCAGCAGCGAATCCCATGGGGCGGGACTAGCGGGGGAGTACAATGAGCAGTTCTTC. Amino acids: CASSESHGAGLAGEYNEQFF.

V and J are TRBV6-6 and TRBJ1-6; D is undetermined. CDR3 length: 15 amino acids. Germline V lookup: CDR1 MNHNY, CDR2 SVGAGI (reference sequence). Trimming removed 7 bases from V and 6 bases from J, with 16 bases in between. CDR3 DNA: TGTGCCAGCACCTCAGCGGGGTCCATTAATTCACCCCTCCACTTT. This translates into CASTSAGSINSPLHF.

The V call is TRBV27, the J call TRBJ1-2; unclear D gene. The germline CDR1 and CDR2 sequences are MNHEY and SMNVEV (reference sequence). The germline V and J ends were trimmed by 8 bases and 0 bases, with 16 bases remaining between them. CDR3 length: 15 residues. CDR3 sequence: CASGHLQVANYGYTF. CDR3 nucleotides: TGTGCCAGCGGCCACTTACAAGTAGCTAACTATGGCTACACCTTC.

The chain uses TRBV5-5 and TRBJ2-3, with D perhaps TRBD2 (6 bases). Germline values: CDR1 SGHKS, CDR2 YYEKEE (reference sequence). The ends were cut back, 1 base at V and 0 bases at J, with 15 bases in the middle. This CDR3 region has 17 residues. The CDR3 region is CASSLFRGATSTDTQYF. In DNA form, the CDR3 reads TGTGCCAGCAGCTTGTTCCGCGGGGCTACTAGCACAGATACGCAGTATTTT.

V and J are TRBV2 and TRBJ1-1, with D uncertain. Trimming stripped 8 bases from V and 1 base from J, with 11 bases between. The CDR3 runs 13 residues. CDR1 and CDR2 from the germline V gene are SNHLY and FYNNEI. The CDR3 sequence: CASSVSPNTEAFF. For the CDR3, the DNA is TGTGCCAGCTCCGTTTCTCCGAACACTGAAGCTTTCTTT. The complete variable domain, with remaining parts taken from reference TRBV2 and TRBJ1-1, reads EPEVTQTPSHQVTQMGQEVILRCVPISNHLYFYWYRQILGQKVEFLVSFYNNEISEKSEIFDDQFSVERPDGSNFTLKIRSTKLEDSAMYFCASSVSPNTEAFFGQGTRLTVV.

The rearrangement uses TRBV19 and TRBJ1-1; 7 bases are shared with TRBD1. Trimming cost V 5 bases and J 0 bases; bases outside gene matches: 12. The CDR3 totals 17 residues. Germline V gene lookup returns CDR1 LNHDA and CDR2 SQIVND (reference sequence). The CDR3 region is CASSSRGAINMNTEAFF. The CDR3 DNA reads TGTGCCAGTAGTTCCAGGGGGGCCATTAACATGAACACTGAAGCTTTCTTT.

The chain has TRBV9 and TRBJ2-2; 8 bases match TRBD2. The J segment lost 3 bases and the V segment lost 4 bases, leaving 8 bases of the junction unmatched. Germline V gene data show CDR1 as SGDLS and CDR2 as YYNGEE. There are 16 residues in the CDR3. This CDR3 is CASSPRGSGDTGELFF. CDR3 DNA sequence: TGTGCCAGCAGCCCCCGTGGTAGCGGGGACACCGGGGAGCTGTTTTTT.

The J gene is TRBJ1-4, the V gene TRBV19; 9 bases fit TRBD1. V shed 4 bases and J 8 bases; nucleotides not matched to a gene: 8. This CDR3 region has 15 residues. Germline V lookup: CDR1 LNHDA, CDR2 SQIVND (reference sequence). The CDR3 loop is CASSNLQGAREKLFF. In DNA, the CDR3 is TGTGCCAGTAGTAACCTACAGGGGGCGCGGGAAAAACTGTTTTTT.

This clone was seen just once. CDR3 in DNA: TGTGCCACCAGCAGAGAAAAGGGGGGTCAGCCCCAGCATTTT. Translating gives CATSREKGGQPQHF. The V gene is TRBV15, the J gene TRBJ1-5, with D perhaps matching TRBD1 (6 bases). Trimming removed 0 bases at V and 6 bases at J, with 9 bases between. The CDR3 is made up of 14 amino acids. Germline V gene lookup returns CDR1 LNHNV and CDR2 YYDKDF (reference sequence). The full variable domain, with the rest looked up from reference TRBV15 and TRBJ1-5, is DAMVIQNPRYQVTQFGKPVTLSCSQTLNHNVMYWYQQKSSQAPKLLFHYYDKDFNNEADTPDNFQSRRPNTSFCFLDIRSPGLGDTAMYLCATSREKGGQPQHFGDGTRLSIL.

The V and J genes are TRBV7-2 and TRBJ1-2, with unresolved D. V shed 1 base and J shed 8 bases, with 14 bases lying between them. The CDR3 consists of 14 residues. Germline V CDR1 and CDR2: SGHTA, FQGNSA. Written as DNA, the CDR3 is TGTGCCAGCAGCTTAGAGTCGGGTCGGGAAGGCTACACCTTC. The encoded protein is CASSLESGREGYTF.

This chain joins TRBV6-1 and TRBJ2-5, with D uncertain. This CDR3 region has 15 residues. The V gene's germline CDR1 is MNHNS and CDR2 SASEGT. V lost 0 bases to trimming and J lost 1 base, with 9 bases between them. The CDR3 DNA follows: TGTGCCAGCAGTGAAGCGATTTCGTTCCAAGAGACCCAGTACTTC. Protein: CASSEAISFQETQYF.

V gene TRBV7-2 combines with J gene TRBJ1-4; no firm D call. Germline CDR1 is SGHTA and CDR2 is FQGNSA. V was clipped by 2 bases and J by 4 bases, with 17 bases between them. This CDR3 comprises 17 residues. CDR3 region: CASSLTGAGGNNEKLFF. CDR3 nucleotide sequence: TGTGCCAGCAGCTTAACGGGTGCTGGAGGAAATAATGAAAAACTGTTTTTT. The whole variable domain, remainder taken from reference TRBV7-2 and TRBJ1-4, is GAGVSQSPSNKVTEKGKDVELRCDPISGHTALYWYRQSLGQGLEFLIYFQGNSAPDKSGLPSDRFSAERTGGSVSTLTIQRTQQEDSAVYLCASSLTGAGGNNEKLFFGSGTQLSVL.

This clone was seen a single time. V is TRBV28 and J is TRBJ1-2; TRBD1 matches at 7 bases. The CDR3 contains 15 residues. V lost 5 bases to trimming and J lost 8 bases; unmatched junction nucleotides: 14. Germline-derived CDR1 and CDR2 are MDHEN and SYDVKM. The CDR3, as DNA: TGTGCCAGCAGTGCCCCCGGACAGGCCGGCAAAGGCTACACCTTC. Amino acid sequence: CASSAPGQAGKGYTF.

This clone was observed a handful of times. The rearrangement links TRBV7-2 to TRBJ2-1; D might be TRBD2 (6 bases). V lost 5 bases, J lost 2 bases, and 19 bases lay in between. The CDR3 length is 17 residues. The germline V gene has CDR1 SGHTA and CDR2 FQGNSA. For the CDR3, the DNA is TGTGCCAGCAGCCGACAGTCCGGGGGACCCCCCTACAATGAGCAGTTCTTC. It encodes CASSRQSGGPPYNEQFF.

J is TRBJ2-3 and V is TRBV4-3; 8 bases map to TRBD2. Trimming at V came to 0 bases and at J to 6 bases, leaving 8 bases not matched to a gene. CDR1 and CDR2 from the germline V gene are LGHNA and YSLEER. The CDR3 loop spans 16 amino acids. CDR3 region: CASSQEPRGGLDTQYF. CDR3 bases: TGCGCCAGCAGCCAAGAACCCCGCGGGGGGCTGGATACGCAGTATTTT.

This CDR3 is CASSVGETQYF. CDR3 nucleotide sequence: TGTGCCAGCAGTGTGGGGGAGACCCAGTACTTC. The V gene is TRBV6-4, the J gene TRBJ2-5; D is undetermined. The germline CDR1 and CDR2 sequences are MRHNA and SNTAGT. The V gene lost 4 bases and the J gene lost 5 bases, with 5 bases spanning the gap. The CDR3 length is 11 residues.

V usage is TRBV9 and J usage is TRBJ2-2; 10 positions agree with TRBD1. CDR3 length equals 16 residues. V gave up 4 bases and J gave up 5 bases; unmatched junction bases: 8. CDR1 SGDLS and CDR2 YYNGEE come from the germline V gene. CDR3 amino acids: CASSPRQGAATGELFF. DNA of the CDR3: TGTGCCAGCAGCCCCAGACAGGGGGCAGCGACCGGGGAGCTGTTTTTT.

The chain has TRBV2 and TRBJ2-2; TRBD2 aligns across 8 bases. The CDR3 sequence is 18 residues long. CDR1 is SNHLY and CDR2 is FYNNEI in the germline V gene. The V segment lost 2 bases and the J segment 0 bases; nucleotides outside the gene matches: 8. This CDR3 is CASSERILAGANTGELFF. CDR3 coding DNA: TGTGCCAGCAGTGAACGTATCCTAGCGGGTGCGAACACCGGGGAGCTGTTTTTT.

The chain couples TRBV30 to TRBJ1-1; a weak D match, TRBD1 (6 bases). This CDR3 has 14 residues. Trimming cost V 0 bases and J 2 bases, with 10 bases left between them. The germline V gene has CDR1 GTSNPN and CDR2 SVGIG (reference sequence). Written as DNA, the CDR3 is TGTGCCTGGAGTGTACCGGGACATAACACTGAAGCTTTCTTT. It translates to CAWSVPGHNTEAFF.

The chain joins TRBV10-3 to TRBJ2-1; 11 bases fit TRBD2. The CDR3 spans 14 residues. Germline lookup yields CDR1 ENHRY and CDR2 SYGVKD. Losses at the gene ends were 7 bases for V and 6 bases for J; bases not matched to a gene: 5. This CDR3 reads CAITSGGQVNEQFF. Written as DNA, the CDR3 is TGTGCCATCACTAGCGGGGGGCAGGTCAATGAGCAGTTCTTC.

The chain uses TRBV11-2 and TRBJ1-5; D unclear. CDR3 size: 13 residues. The germline V gene has CDR1 SGHAT and CDR2 FQNNGV. V was trimmed by 4 bases and J by 0 bases, leaving 4 bases between them. CDR3 loop: CASSSYSNQPQHF. In DNA, the CDR3 is TGTGCCAGCAGCTCCTATAGCAATCAGCCCCAGCATTTT.